This passage covers 17 T cell receptor beta chains from one sample sequenced in a study of identical twins. Each CDR3 protein gets one entry after TCRdb re-called the 5' RACE reads with MiXCR. Of roughly 1,500,000 distinct CDR3 sequences detected, roughly 35% appear once; the ten largest clones hold less than 0.35%. Sequenced material: cord blood. Every receptor here comes from a newborn girl in good health.

The rearrangement links TRBV20-1 to TRBJ2-3; 11 bases are a match to TRBD2. CDR1 and CDR2 (germline): DFQATT, SNEGSKA (reference sequence). CDR3 size: 19 residues. With V trimmed by 0 bases and J by 1 base, 12 bases remained unmatched. The CDR3 loop reads CSARDLWTSGPLGTDTQYF. For the CDR3, the DNA is TGCAGTGCTAGAGATCTATGGACTAGCGGGCCTTTGGGCACAGATACGCAGTATTTT.

The gene calls are TRBV7-8 and TRBJ1-2; 8 nucleotides agree with TRBD1. J was trimmed by 5 bases and V by 2 bases; bases with no gene match: 7. This CDR3 comprises 15 residues. Germline lookup yields CDR1 SGHVS and CDR2 FQNEAQ. The CDR3 here is CASSLSAGGYYGYTF. CDR3 sequence (DNA): TGTGCCAGCAGCTTATCCGCAGGGGGCTATTATGGCTACACCTTC.

The V and J genes are TRBV20-1 and TRBJ2-1; 11 bases fit TRBD2. V lost 3 bases and J lost 6; bases outside the gene matches: 7. CDR3 length: 15 amino acids. Germline V lookup: CDR1 DFQATT, CDR2 SNEGSKA (reference sequence). The CDR3 spells CSARLSGRAVNEQFF. Written as DNA, the CDR3 is TGCAGTGCTAGGCTTAGCGGGAGGGCCGTCAATGAGCAGTTCTTC.

Notes on this clonotype: The germline gene is not matched at one end of the junction; a read error may be the cause. The chain uses TRBV7-2 and TRBJ1-6, with D unclear. The CDR3 is 16 amino acids. The germline V gene encodes CDR1 SGHTA and CDR2 FQGNSA. CDR3 region: CASSFSSSSYSSPLHF. Written as DNA, the CDR3 is TGTGCCAGCAGCTTCTCCAGCAGCTCCTATAGTTCACCCCTCCACTTT.

V is TRBV5-1 and J is TRBJ2-1; D perhaps matches TRBD2 (6 bases). The DNA matches TRBJ2-7 better at its end, which makes the J call doubtful. This CDR3 spans 15 amino acids. Germline V gene lookup returns CDR1 SGHRS and CDR2 YFSETQ. CDR3 sequence reads: CASSLGGDPYNEQYF. The DNA of the CDR3 is TGCGCCAGCAGCTTAGGAGGGGACCCCTACAATGAGCAGTACTTC.

The V gene is TRBV20-1, the J gene TRBJ1-2; D remains ambiguous. This CDR3 region has 12 residues. The germline gives CDR1 DFQATT, CDR2 SNEGSKA (reference sequence). Between the trimmed V and J ends, which lost 2 bases and 8 bases, there was a span of 12 bases. The CDR3 here is CSARTDLEGYTF. In DNA, the CDR3 is TGCAGTGCTAGAACCGACCTGGAGGGCTACACCTTC.

The chain carries TRBV20-1 and TRBJ2-1; D ambiguous. Trimming removed 0 bases at V and 6 bases at J, with 12 bases between. The CDR3 sequence is 14 residues long. Germline loops: CDR1 DFQATT, CDR2 SNEGSKA (reference sequence). CDR3 sequence (DNA): TGCAGTGCTAGAGATAAGGAGTGGGCCAATGAGCAGTTCTTC. Protein sequence: CSARDKEWANEQFF.

In this sample, this clonotype turned up a few times. The genes are TRBV12-3 or TRBV12-4 and TRBJ1-6, with TRBD1 matching 10 bases. The V and J ends lost 5 bases and 9 bases, in that order; junction bases with no gene match: 7. The length of the CDR3 is 15 residues. Written as DNA, the CDR3 is TGTGCCAGCAGTGGGAGGACAGGGGGGATTTCACCCCTCCACTTT. It is translated as CASSGRTGGISPLHF.

V gene TRBV2 combines with J gene TRBJ2-1; 9 bases fit TRBD2. Germline V CDR1 and CDR2: SNHLY, FYNNEI. The CDR3 is 17 amino acids. With V trimmed by 5 bases and J by 6 bases, 14 bases remained unmatched. The CDR3: CASSIMGASGVFNEQFF. CDR3 coding DNA: TGTGCCAGCAGTATAATGGGGGCTAGCGGGGTCTTCAATGAGCAGTTCTTC.

The chain recombines TRBV28 with TRBJ1-2, with D possibly being TRBD1 (6 bases). V dropped 3 bases and J dropped 8 bases, with 10 bases sitting between them. The CDR3 covers 12 residues. CDR1 is MDHEN and CDR2 is SYDVKM in the germline V gene. Written as DNA, the CDR3 is TGTGCCAGCAGTTTTCAGACAGGCGGCTACACCTTC. Translated, it gives CASSFQTGGYTF.

The J gene is TRBJ2-2, the V gene TRBV12-3 or TRBV12-4; D is possibly TRBD1 (5 bases). The CDR3 extends over 15 amino acids. The V end lost 2 bases, the J end lost 4 bases, and 11 bases lay between the germline ends. The CDR3 coding sequence is TGTGCCAGCAGTTTATCAGGGTCGAGCACCGGGGAGCTGTTTTTT. This translates into CASSLSGSSTGELFF.

The chain links TRBV9 to TRBJ1-3; TRBD1 might be the D (6 bases). The V and J ends lost 0 bases and 1 base respectively, with 20 bases between them. The CDR3 loop spans 19 amino acids. Germline CDR1 SGDLS, CDR2 YYNGEE. The CDR3 coding sequence is TGTGCCAGCAGCGTAGAGTCAGGGGTGGTCCGGGCTTCTGGAAACACCATATATTTT. This gives the protein CASSVESGVVRASGNTIYF.

This clonotype was observed a single time. A much larger clone lies one base from this, so it may be a read error. This chain connects TRBV29-1 to TRBJ1-2; 7 bases align to TRBD1. The germline gives CDR1 SQVTM, CDR2 ANQGSEA. The CDR3 is made up of 15 amino acids. The CDR3 DNA reads TGCAACGTTGGGGAGGGGGCAGAACAAAACTATGGCTACACCTTC. Translating it yields CNVGEGAEQNYGYTF. The full variable domain, its missing parts supplied by reference TRBV29-1 and TRBJ1-2, is SAVISQKPSRDICQRGTSLTIQCQVDSQVTMMFWYRQQPGQSLTLIATANQGSEATYESGFVIDKFPISRPNLTFSTLTVSNMSPEDSSIYLCNVGEGAEQNYGYTFGSGTRLTVV.

At least ten counts were recorded for this clonotype. The chain is built from TRBV6-2 or TRBV6-3 and TRBJ2-4; TRBD2 might be the D (5 bases). Germline V gene sequence: CDR1 MNHEY, CDR2 SVGEGT. This CDR3 is built from 12 residues. V was cut by 0 bases and J by 13 bases, with 10 bases left in between. CDR3 in amino acids: CASSYSRRRQYF. The CDR3 DNA reads TGTGCCAGCAGTTACTCCCGCAGGAGGCAGTACTTC.

CDR3 sequence reads: CASSFAGTSGNIQYF. CDR3 in DNA: TGTGCCAGCAGCTTTGCCGGGACTAGCGGAAACATTCAGTACTTC. J is TRBJ2-4 and V is TRBV7-2; 11 bases map to TRBD2. Germline lookup yields CDR1 SGHTA and CDR2 FQGNSA. V gave up 3 bases and J gave up 6 bases; unmatched junction bases: 4. This CDR3 has 15 amino acids. The entire variable domain, with the rest obtained from reference TRBV7-2 and TRBJ2-4, is as follows: GAGVSQSPSNKVTEKGKDVELRCDPISGHTALYWYRQSLGQGLEFLIYFQGNSAPDKSGLPSDRFSAERTGGSVSTLTIQRTQQEDSAVYLCASSFAGTSGNIQYFGAGTRLSVL.

The rearrangement links TRBV27 to TRBJ2-4; 8 nucleotides align to TRBD2. Germline V gives CDR1 MNHEY, CDR2 SMNVEV (reference sequence). The CDR3 length is 15 residues. V trimming: 4 bases; J trimming: 13 bases; junction bases outside the gene matches: 15. CDR3 DNA: TGTGCCAGCAGTTGGGGTAGCGGGATCAACAATGAGCAGTACTTC. Translating gives CASSWGSGINNEQYF.

There are many counts of this clonotype. The chain couples TRBV7-2 to TRBJ1-2; D possibly corresponds to TRBD1 (6 bases). V shed 1 base and J shed 1 base, with 13 bases lying between them. CDR1 SGHTA and CDR2 FQGNSA come from the germline V gene. This CDR3 region has 16 residues. CDR3 DNA: TGTGCCAGCAGCTTAGTCTCAGGGGCAGTTAACTATGGCTACACCTTC. Translating gives CASSLVSGAVNYGYTF. The whole variable domain, remainder taken from reference TRBV7-2 and TRBJ1-2, is GAGVSQSPSNKVTEKGKDVELRCDPISGHTALYWYRQSLGQGLEFLIYFQGNSAPDKSGLPSDRFSAERTGGSVSTLTIQRTQQEDSAVYLCASSLVSGAVNYGYTFGSGTRLTVV.